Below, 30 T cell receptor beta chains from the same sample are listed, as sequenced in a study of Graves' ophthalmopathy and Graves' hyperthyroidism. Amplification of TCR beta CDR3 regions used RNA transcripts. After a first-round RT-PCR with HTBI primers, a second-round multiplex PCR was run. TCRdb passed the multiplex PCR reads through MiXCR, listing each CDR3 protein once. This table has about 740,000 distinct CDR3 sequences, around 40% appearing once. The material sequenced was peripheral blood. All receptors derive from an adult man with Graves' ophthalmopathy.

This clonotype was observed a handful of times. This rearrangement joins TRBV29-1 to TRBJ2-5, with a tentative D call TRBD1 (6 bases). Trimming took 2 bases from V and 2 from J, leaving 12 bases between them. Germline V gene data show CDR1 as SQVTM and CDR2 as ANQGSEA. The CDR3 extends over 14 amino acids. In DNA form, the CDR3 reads TGCAGCGTTGAAAAGTGGCAGGGGCAAGAGACCCAGTACTTC. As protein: CSVEKWQGQETQYF. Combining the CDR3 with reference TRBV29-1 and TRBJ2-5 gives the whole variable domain SAVISQKPSRDICQRGTSLTIQCQVDSQVTMMFWYRQQPGQSLTLIATANQGSEATYESGFVIDKFPISRPNLTFSTLTVSNMSPEDSSIYLCSVEKWQGQETQYFGPGTRLLVL.

CDR3 protein: CASSLVWSGEETQYF. The CDR3 DNA sequence: TGTGCCAGCAGCTTAGTTTGGTCGGGAGAAGAGACCCAGTACTTC. This sequence joins TRBV7-9 and TRBJ2-5; a possible D gene is TRBD2 (6 bases). Trimming took off 1 base at V and 3 bases at J, with 12 bases between the two ends. The CDR3 loop spans 15 amino acids. The germline V gene encodes CDR1 SEHNR and CDR2 FQNEAQ (reference sequence).

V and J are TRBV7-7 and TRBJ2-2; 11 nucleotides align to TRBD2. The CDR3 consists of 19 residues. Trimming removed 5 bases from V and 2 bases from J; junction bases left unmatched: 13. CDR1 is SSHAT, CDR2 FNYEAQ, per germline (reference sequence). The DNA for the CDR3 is TGTGCCAGCAGCGCACGTGCTCCGGGACTAGCGGTTAACACCGGGGAGCTGTTTTTT. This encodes CASSARAPGLAVNTGELFF.

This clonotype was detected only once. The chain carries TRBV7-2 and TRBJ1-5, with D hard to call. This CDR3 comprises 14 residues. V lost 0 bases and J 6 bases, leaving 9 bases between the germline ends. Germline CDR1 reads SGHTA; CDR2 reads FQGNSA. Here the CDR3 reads CASSLAGFGQPQHF. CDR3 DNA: TGTGCCAGCAGCTTAGCAGGTTTCGGTCAGCCCCAGCATTTT. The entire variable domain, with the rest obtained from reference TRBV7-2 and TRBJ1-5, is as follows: GAGVSQSPSNKVTEKGKDVELRCDPISGHTALYWYRQSLGQGLEFLIYFQGNSAPDKSGLPSDRFSAERTGGSVSTLTIQRTQQEDSAVYLCASSLAGFGQPQHFGDGTRLSIL.

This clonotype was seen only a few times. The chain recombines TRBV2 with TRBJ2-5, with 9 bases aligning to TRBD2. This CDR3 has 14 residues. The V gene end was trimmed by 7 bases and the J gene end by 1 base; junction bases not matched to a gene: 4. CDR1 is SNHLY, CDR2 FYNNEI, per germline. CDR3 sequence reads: CASNLAGSQETQYF. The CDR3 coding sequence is TGTGCCAGCAACCTAGCGGGGAGCCAAGAGACCCAGTACTTC.

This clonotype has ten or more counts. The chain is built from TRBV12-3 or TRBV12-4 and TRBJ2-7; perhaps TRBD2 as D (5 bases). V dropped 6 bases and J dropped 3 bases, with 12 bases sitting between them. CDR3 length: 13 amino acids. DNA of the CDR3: TGTGCCAGCAGCTTCCGGGGAAGCTACGAGCAGTACTTC. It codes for CASSFRGSYEQYF.

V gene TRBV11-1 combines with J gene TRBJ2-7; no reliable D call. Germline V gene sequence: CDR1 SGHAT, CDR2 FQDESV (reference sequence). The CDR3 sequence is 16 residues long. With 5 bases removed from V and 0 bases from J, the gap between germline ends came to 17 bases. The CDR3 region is CASSHKFGSGSYEQYF. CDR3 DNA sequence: TGTGCCAGCAGCCACAAATTCGGGTCGGGCTCCTACGAGCAGTACTTC.

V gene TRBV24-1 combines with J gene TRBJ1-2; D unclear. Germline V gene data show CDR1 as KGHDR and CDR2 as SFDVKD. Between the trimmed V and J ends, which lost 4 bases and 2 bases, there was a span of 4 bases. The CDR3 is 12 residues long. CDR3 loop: CATSEENYGYTF. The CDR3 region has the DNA TGTGCCACCAGTGAAGAAAACTATGGCTACACCTTC.

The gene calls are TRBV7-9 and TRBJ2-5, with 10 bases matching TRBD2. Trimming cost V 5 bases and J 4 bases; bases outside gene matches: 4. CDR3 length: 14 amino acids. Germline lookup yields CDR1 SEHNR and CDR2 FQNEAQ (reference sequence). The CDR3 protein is CASSRKRGGETQYF. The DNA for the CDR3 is TGTGCCAGCAGCAGGAAGCGGGGGGGAGAGACCCAGTACTTC.

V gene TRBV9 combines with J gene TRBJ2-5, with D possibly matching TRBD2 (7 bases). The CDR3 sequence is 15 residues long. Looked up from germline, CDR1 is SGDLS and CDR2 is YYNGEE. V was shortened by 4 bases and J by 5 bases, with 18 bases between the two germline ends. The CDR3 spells CASSYPEGGWETQYF. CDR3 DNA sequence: TGTGCCAGCAGCTACCCCGAGGGGGGGTGGGAGACCCAGTACTTC.

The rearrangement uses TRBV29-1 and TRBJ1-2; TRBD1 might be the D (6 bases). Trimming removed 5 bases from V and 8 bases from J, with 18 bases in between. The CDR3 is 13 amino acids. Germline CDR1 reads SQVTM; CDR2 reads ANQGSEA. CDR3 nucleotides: TGCAGCGTTAGACAGGACAGTCGCCTAGGCTACACCTTC. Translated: CSVRQDSRLGYTF. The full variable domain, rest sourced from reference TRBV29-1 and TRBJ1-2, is SAVISQKPSRDICQRGTSLTIQCQVDSQVTMMFWYRQQPGQSLTLIATANQGSEATYESGFVIDKFPISRPNLTFSTLTVSNMSPEDSSIYLCSVRQDSRLGYTFGSGTRLTVV.

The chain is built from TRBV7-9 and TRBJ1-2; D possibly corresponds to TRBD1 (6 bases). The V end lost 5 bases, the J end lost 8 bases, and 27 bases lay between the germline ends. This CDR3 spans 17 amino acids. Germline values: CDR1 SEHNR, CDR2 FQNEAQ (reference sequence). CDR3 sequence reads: CASSRLSGTMLQGGYTF. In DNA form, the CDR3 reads TGTGCCAGCAGCCGGCTTTCCGGGACAATGCTCCAGGGGGGCTACACCTTC.

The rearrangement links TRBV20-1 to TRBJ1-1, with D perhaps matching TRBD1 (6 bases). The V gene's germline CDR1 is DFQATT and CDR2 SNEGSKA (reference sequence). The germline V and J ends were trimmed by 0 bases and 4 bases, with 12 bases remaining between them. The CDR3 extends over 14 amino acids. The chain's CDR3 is CSARDPGGCTEAFF. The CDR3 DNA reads TGCAGTGCTAGAGATCCGGGGGGCTGCACTGAAGCTTTCTTT.

DNA of the CDR3: TGTGCCAGCAGTCAAGGGAGGGCTACTGAAGCTTTCTTT. Translation: CASSQGRATEAFF. The chain carries TRBV2 and TRBJ1-1; D not certain. The CDR3 sequence is 13 residues long. V was clipped by 5 bases and J by 5 bases, with 12 bases between them. The V gene's germline CDR1 is SNHLY and CDR2 FYNNEI.

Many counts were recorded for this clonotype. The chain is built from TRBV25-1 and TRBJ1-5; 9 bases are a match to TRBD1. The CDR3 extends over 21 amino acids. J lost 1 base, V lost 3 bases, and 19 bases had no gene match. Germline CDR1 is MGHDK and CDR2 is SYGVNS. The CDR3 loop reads CASSDPSPRTGDPWSNQPQHF. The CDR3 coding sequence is TGTGCCAGCAGTGATCCCTCCCCCCGGACAGGGGACCCGTGGAGCAATCAGCCCCAGCATTTT.

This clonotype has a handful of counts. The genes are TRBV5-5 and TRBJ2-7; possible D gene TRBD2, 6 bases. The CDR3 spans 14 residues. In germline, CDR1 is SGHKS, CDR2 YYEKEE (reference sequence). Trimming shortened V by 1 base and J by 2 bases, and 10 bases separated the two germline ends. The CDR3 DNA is TGTGCCAGCAGCTTGCCGGGGGATACCTACGAGCAGTACTTC. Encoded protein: CASSLPGDTYEQYF.

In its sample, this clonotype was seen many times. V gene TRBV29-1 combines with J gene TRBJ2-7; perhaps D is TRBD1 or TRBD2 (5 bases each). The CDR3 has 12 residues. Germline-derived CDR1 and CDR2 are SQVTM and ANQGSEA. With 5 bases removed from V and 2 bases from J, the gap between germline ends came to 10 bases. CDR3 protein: CSVYQGPYEQYF. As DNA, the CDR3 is TGCAGCGTTTACCAGGGACCCTACGAGCAGTACTTC.

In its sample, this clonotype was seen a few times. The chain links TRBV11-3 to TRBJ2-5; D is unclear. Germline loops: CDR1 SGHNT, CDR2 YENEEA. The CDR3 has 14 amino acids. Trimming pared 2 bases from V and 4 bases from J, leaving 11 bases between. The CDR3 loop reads CASSLPATGETQYF. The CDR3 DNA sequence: TGTGCCAGCAGCTTACCGGCAACTGGAGAGACCCAGTACTTC. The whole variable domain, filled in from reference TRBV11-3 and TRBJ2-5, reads EAGVVQSPRYKIIEKKQPVAFWCNPISGHNTLYWYLQNLGQGPELLIRYENEEAVDDSQLPKDRFSAERLKGVDSTLKIQPAELGDSAVYLCASSLPATGETQYFGPGTRLLVL.

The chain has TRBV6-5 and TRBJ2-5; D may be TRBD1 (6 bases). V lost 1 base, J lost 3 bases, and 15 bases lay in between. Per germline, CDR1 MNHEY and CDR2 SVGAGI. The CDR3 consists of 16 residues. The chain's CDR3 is CASSYFVGATKETQYF. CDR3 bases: TGTGCCAGCAGTTACTTTGTGGGGGCTACCAAAGAGACCCAGTACTTC.

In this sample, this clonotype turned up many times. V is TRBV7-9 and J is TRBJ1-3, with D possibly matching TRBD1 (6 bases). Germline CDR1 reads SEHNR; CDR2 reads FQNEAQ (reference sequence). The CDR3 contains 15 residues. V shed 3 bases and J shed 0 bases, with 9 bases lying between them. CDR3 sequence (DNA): TGTGCCAGCAGCTTGGGGACATACTCTGGAAACACCATATATTTT. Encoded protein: CASSLGTYSGNTIYF.

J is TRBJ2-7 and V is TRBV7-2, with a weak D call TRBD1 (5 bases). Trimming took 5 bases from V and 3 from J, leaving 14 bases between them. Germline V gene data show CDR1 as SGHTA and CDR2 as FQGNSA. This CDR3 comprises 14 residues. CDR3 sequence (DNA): TGTGCCAGCAGCAATCGCGGACAACTCTACGAGCAGTACTTC. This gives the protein CASSNRGQLYEQYF.

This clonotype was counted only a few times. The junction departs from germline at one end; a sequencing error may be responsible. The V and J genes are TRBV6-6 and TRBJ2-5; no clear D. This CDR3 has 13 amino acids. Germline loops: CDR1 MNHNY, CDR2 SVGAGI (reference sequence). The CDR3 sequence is CASNLIARETQYF. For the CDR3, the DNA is TGTGCTAGCAATCTTATCGCTCGAGAGACCCAGTACTTC.

For the CDR3, the DNA is TGCAGCGGGGCTTGGGGCACTGAAGCTTTCTTT. Amino acid sequence: CSGAWGTEAFF. The chain employs TRBV29-1 and TRBJ1-1; D gene ambiguous. The CDR3 length is 11 residues. The V and J ends lost 7 bases and 4 bases respectively, with 10 bases between them. The germline gives CDR1 SQVTM, CDR2 ANQGSEA.

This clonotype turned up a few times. The CDR3 protein is CASSVLGGPPANYGYTF. CDR3 DNA sequence: TGTGCCAGCAGCGTTCTCGGGGGGCCTCCTGCTAACTATGGCTACACCTTC. The chain combines TRBV9 with TRBJ1-2; D is possibly TRBD1 (6 bases). Germline loops: CDR1 SGDLS, CDR2 YYNGEE. The length of the CDR3 is 17 residues. V shed 2 bases and J shed 0 bases, with 17 bases lying between them.

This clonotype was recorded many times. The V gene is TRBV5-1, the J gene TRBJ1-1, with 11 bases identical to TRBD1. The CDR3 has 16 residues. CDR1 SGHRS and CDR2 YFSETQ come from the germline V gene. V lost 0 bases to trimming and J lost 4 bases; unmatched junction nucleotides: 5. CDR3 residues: CASSLDGQGAFTEAFF. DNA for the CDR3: TGCGCCAGCAGCTTGGACGGACAGGGGGCTTTCACTGAAGCTTTCTTT.

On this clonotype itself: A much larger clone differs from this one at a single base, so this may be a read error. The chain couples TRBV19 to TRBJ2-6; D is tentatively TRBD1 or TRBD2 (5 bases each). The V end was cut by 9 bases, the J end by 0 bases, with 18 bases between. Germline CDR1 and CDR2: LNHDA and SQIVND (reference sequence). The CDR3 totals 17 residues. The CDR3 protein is CARTIWGLTSGANVLTF. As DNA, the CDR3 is TGTGCCAGGACTATCTGGGGCCTAACCTCTGGGGCCAACGTCCTGACTTTC.

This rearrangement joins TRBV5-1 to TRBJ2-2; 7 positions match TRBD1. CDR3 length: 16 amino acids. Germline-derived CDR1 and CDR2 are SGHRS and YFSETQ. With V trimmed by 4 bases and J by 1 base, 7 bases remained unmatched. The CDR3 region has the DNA TGCGCCAGCAGCGCAGTCGGGACAGAGAACACCGGGGAGCTGTTTTTT. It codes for CASSAVGTENTGELFF.

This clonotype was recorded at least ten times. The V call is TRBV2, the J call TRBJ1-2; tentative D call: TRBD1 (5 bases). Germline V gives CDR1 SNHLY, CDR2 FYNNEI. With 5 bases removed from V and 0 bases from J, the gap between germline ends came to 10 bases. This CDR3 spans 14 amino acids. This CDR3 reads CASSSQGANYGYTF. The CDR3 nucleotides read TGTGCCAGCAGTAGCCAGGGAGCTAACTATGGCTACACCTTC.

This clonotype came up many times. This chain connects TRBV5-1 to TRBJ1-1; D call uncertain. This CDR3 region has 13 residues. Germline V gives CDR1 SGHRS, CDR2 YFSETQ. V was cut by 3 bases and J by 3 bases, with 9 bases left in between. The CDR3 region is CASSSSWDTEAFF. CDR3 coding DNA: TGCGCCAGCAGCTCCAGCTGGGACACTGAAGCTTTCTTT.

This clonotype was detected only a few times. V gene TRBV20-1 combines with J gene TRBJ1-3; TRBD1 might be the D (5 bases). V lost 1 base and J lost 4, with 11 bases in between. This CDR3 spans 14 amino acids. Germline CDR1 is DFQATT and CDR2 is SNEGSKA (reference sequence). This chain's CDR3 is CSARVRDEGNTIYF. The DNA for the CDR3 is TGCAGTGCTAGAGTTCGGGACGAGGGAAACACCATATATTTT.